These 7 T cell receptor beta chains originate from one sample sequenced in a study of patients and donors after allogeneic stem cell transplantation (dated by TCRdb to 2019 to 2021). Receptor amplification or capture employed RT-PCR. Instrument on record: NextSeq 550. The raw public reads went through TCRdb reprocessing: fastp at Q25, MiXCR clone calling, in-frame beta chains kept. Entries are consolidated by CDR3 protein sequence, retaining the most common genes and DNA. The sample table holds some 880,000 distinct CDR3 sequences, of which over 15% were seen once. The ten largest clones add up to 5.5% to 6.5% of the sample. The material sequenced was blood, either unsorted or a sorted T cell fraction (not recorded which). These receptors all come from a human donor who was either an allogeneic HSCT recipient or a stem cell or donor lymphocyte infusion donor (not recorded which). It is not recorded whose cells these are; they may come from a transplant donor.

The chain combines TRBV7-3 with TRBJ2-7; either TRBD1 or TRBD2 may fit D (6 bases each). The V gene lost 5 bases and the J gene lost 2 bases, with 13 bases spanning the gap. In germline, CDR1 is SGHTA, CDR2 FQGTGA. The CDR3 totals 14 residues. The CDR3 sequence: CASSTGTSPYEQYF. The CDR3 DNA reads TGTGCCAGCAGCACAGGGACTTCGCCCTACGAGCAGTACTTC.

This clonotype was seen only a few times. This chain connects TRBV2 to TRBJ2-3; 8 bases match TRBD2. CDR3 length equals 15 residues. Germline lookup yields CDR1 SNHLY and CDR2 FYNNEI. With V trimmed by 10 bases and J by 2 bases, 11 bases remained unmatched. Here the CDR3 reads CANLPTSGATDTQYF. Written as DNA, the CDR3 is TGTGCCAACCTCCCCACTAGCGGAGCCACAGATACGCAGTATTTT.

The CDR3 protein is CASSQGIGVKTQYF. CDR3 DNA: TGTGCCAGCAGCCAAGGTATAGGGGTGAAGACCCAGTACTTC. This chain links TRBV3-1 with TRBJ2-5; D is perhaps TRBD1 (5 bases). The CDR3 runs to 14 residues. Per germline, CDR1 LGHDT and CDR2 YNNKEL (reference sequence). V dropped 1 base and J dropped 6 bases, with 12 bases sitting between them.

This clonotype has only a few counts. This chain links TRBV5-6 with TRBJ2-2, with TRBD2 identical over 9 bases. Germline loops: CDR1 SGHDT, CDR2 YYEEEE. J lost 7 bases, V lost 6 bases, and 13 bases had no gene match. The length of the CDR3 is 16 residues. CDR3 in DNA: TGTGCCAGCACACTGGGAGCGGGAGGAGTGATCGGGGAGCTGTTTTTT. Protein sequence: CASTLGAGGVIGELFF.

The V call is TRBV3-1, the J call TRBJ1-3; a possible D gene is TRBD1 (5 bases). The V gene's germline CDR1 is LGHDT and CDR2 YNNKEL (reference sequence). V shed 3 bases and J shed 3 bases, with 15 bases lying between them. The CDR3 consists of 16 residues. The CDR3 is CASSHPAGGGGNTIYF. CDR3 coding DNA: TGTGCCAGCAGCCATCCAGCGGGGGGAGGTGGAAACACCATATATTTT.

This clonotype was picked up a small number of times. The gene calls are TRBV10-3 and TRBJ2-2; D possibly corresponds to TRBD2 (6 bases). This CDR3 comprises 15 residues. V was cut by 6 bases and J by 7 bases, with 18 bases left in between. Germline V CDR1 and CDR2: ENHRY, SYGVKD. The CDR3 DNA reads as TGTGCCATCAGCAACCGACCTGCGGGGATCGGGGAGCTGTTTTTT. Protein: CAISNRPAGIGELFF.

V and J are TRBV5-6 and TRBJ2-7; no firm D call. The V and J ends lost 0 bases and 6 bases respectively, with 19 bases between them. CDR1 is SGHDT, CDR2 YYEEEE, per germline. This CDR3 comprises 16 residues. The CDR3 DNA follows: TGTGCCAGCAGCTTGGGTCCTTTTGACCGAGTATCCGAGCAGTACTTC. Translation: CASSLGPFDRVSEQYF.